This TCR beta chain was obtained from a study of blood T cell repertoires in COVID-19. Study at large: Both acute and convalescent COVID-19 samples were obtained from the United States, Italy and Spain. PBMCs, B-cell-depleted T cells, or T cells provided the cDNA or gDNA that made up the material.

Per the original methods: Amplification of reference gene primers provided the estimated nucleated cell counts. Here immunoSEQ multiplex PCR was the method, and the copy in TCRdb shows in-frame clones only, minus some. The DNA was the basis for D and trimming; V, J and clone size are from that table. The sample holds 200,000 to 250,000 clones, 75% to 85% seen once. Germline V gives CDR1 MDHEN, CDR2 SYDVKM. Trimming removed 6 bases from V and 4 bases from J; junction bases left unmatched: 8. This CDR3 comprises 15 residues. This receptor was taken from a human donor in a cohort sampled during active COVID-19. The specimen was peripheral blood. The chain links TRBV28 to TRBJ2-5; TRBD2 matches at 10 bases. CDR3 bases: TGTGCCAGCAGACTGATAGCGGGGGGTCGAGAGACCCAGTACTTC. It codes for CASRLIAGGRETQYF.